The 28 T cell receptor beta chains below come from one sample, sequenced in a study of blood T cell repertoires in COVID-19. Measured with immunoSEQ multiplex PCR; TCRdb has only the in-frame clones, and not every one. The table shows 70,000 or so clones, with around 75% occurring only once. Sequencing used peripheral blood. The source of these receptors is a man in his 70s with acute or convalescent COVID-19.

This clone was observed at least ten times. The chain joins TRBV27 to TRBJ2-5; D is possibly TRBD2 (6 bases). Germline CDR1 and CDR2: MNHEY and SMNVEV (reference sequence). This CDR3 is 14 amino acids long. V lost 4 bases to trimming and J lost 4 bases, with 13 bases between them. This chain's CDR3 is CASSSWAEGETQYF. The CDR3, as DNA: TGTGCCAGCAGTTCTTGGGCGGAGGGAGAGACCCAGTACTTC.

The genes are TRBV7-3 and TRBJ2-7; 8 nucleotides match TRBD2. Per the germline V gene, CDR1 is SGHTA and CDR2 is FQGTGA. This CDR3 comprises 14 residues. The V segment lost 5 bases and the J segment 0 bases; nucleotides outside the gene matches: 3. As DNA, the CDR3 is TGTGCCAGCAGCGCCAGCGGGAGCTCCTACGAGCAGTACTTC. Its translation is CASSASGSSYEQYF.

This clone has only a few counts. The chain uses TRBV9 and TRBJ1-4; D is perhaps TRBD1 (6 bases). This CDR3 spans 16 amino acids. CDR1 SGDLS and CDR2 YYNGEE come from the germline V gene. The V end lost 4 bases, the J end lost 2 bases, and 15 bases lay between the germline ends. The CDR3 DNA is TGTGCCAGCAGCCCGTGGCTCACAGGGACTAATGAAAAACTGTTTTTT. Its translation: CASSPWLTGTNEKLFF.

This clone appeared once. Within the sample, other DNA sequences also encode this same CDR3. The genes are TRBV28 and TRBJ1-4, with D hard to call. V gave up 6 bases and J gave up 0 bases, with 14 bases separating them. The CDR3 consists of 16 residues. Looked up from germline, CDR1 is MDHEN and CDR2 is SYDVKM. The CDR3 protein is CASSLGGGATNEKLFF. The CDR3 DNA follows: TGTGCCAGCAGCTTGGGTGGCGGGGCAACTAATGAAAAACTGTTTTTT. The full variable domain, rest sourced from reference TRBV28 and TRBJ1-4, is DVKVTQSSRYLVKRTGEKVFLECVQDMDHENMFWYRQDPGLGLRLIYFSYDVKMKEKGDIPEGYSVSREKKERFSLILESASTNQTSMYLCASSLGGGATNEKLFFGSGTQLSVL.

CDR3 in amino acids: CASSQGPGTEAFF. The CDR3 nucleotides read TGTGCCAGCAGCCAAGGCCCGGGGACTGAAGCTTTCTTT. The chain uses TRBV3-1 (or the pseudogene TRBV3-2) and TRBJ1-1; D gene ambiguous. Between the trimmed V and J ends, which lost 1 base and 5 bases, there was a span of 8 bases. The CDR3 extends over 13 amino acids. Germline V CDR1 and CDR2: LGHDT, YNNKEL (reference sequence).

The chain has TRBV18 and TRBJ2-7, with TRBD2 as a possible D gene (6 bases). This CDR3 is built from 14 residues. Germline V gene lookup returns CDR1 KGHSH and CDR2 LQKENI. V dropped 4 bases and J dropped 1 base, with 11 bases sitting between them. The CDR3 DNA is TGTGCCAGCTCACAGGCTAGCGATTCCTACGAGCAGTACTTC. Amino acid sequence: CASSQASDSYEQYF.

The genes are TRBV11-1 and TRBJ2-7, with D maybe TRBD1 (7 bases). This CDR3 contains 12 residues. With 8 bases removed from V and 13 bases from J, the gap between germline ends came to 21 bases. Germline assignment: CDR1 SGHAT and CDR2 FQDESV (reference sequence). CDR3 protein: CASDGGSTGPYF. In DNA, the CDR3 is TGTGCCAGCGACGGGGGATCGACAGGGCCATACTTC.

The chain employs TRBV27 and TRBJ1-4; 7 positions agree with TRBD1. J lost 5 bases, V lost 2 bases, and 2 bases had no gene match. Looked up from germline, CDR1 is MNHEY and CDR2 is SMNVEV (reference sequence). The CDR3 totals 14 residues. The CDR3 DNA follows: TGTGCCAGCAGTTTAAGCAGGGGGAATGAAAAACTGTTTTTT. It encodes CASSLSRGNEKLFF.

The rearrangement links TRBV25-1 to TRBJ1-6; D perhaps matches TRBD1 (5 bases). V was trimmed by 7 bases and J by 0 bases, leaving 16 bases between them. Germline-derived CDR1 and CDR2 are MGHDK and SYGVNS. CDR3 length: 17 amino acids. The CDR3 DNA sequence: TGTGCCAGCATGAGGGGCGGCGGGAGCTCCTATAATTCACCCCTCCACTTT. It specifies CASMRGGGSSYNSPLHF.

V is TRBV11-2 and J is TRBJ2-7, with TRBD2 matching 7 bases. The CDR3 covers 15 residues. Trimming at V came to 5 bases and at J to 5 bases, leaving 12 bases not matched to a gene. In germline, CDR1 is SGHAT, CDR2 FQNNGV. CDR3 loop: CASSPYGTKWDEQYF. The CDR3, as DNA: TGTGCCAGCAGCCCCTACGGGACTAAGTGGGACGAGCAGTACTTC.

The chain couples TRBV10-1 to TRBJ2-1; D is possibly TRBD2 (5 bases). This CDR3 contains 12 residues. The germline V gene has CDR1 WNHNN and CDR2 SYGVQD (reference sequence). With 9 bases removed from V and 7 bases from J, the gap between germline ends came to 13 bases. CDR3 region: CARVRGVNEQFF. Here the CDR3 DNA reads TGCGCCAGAGTCCGGGGTGTGAATGAGCAGTTCTTC.

This sequence joins TRBV3-1 (or the pseudogene TRBV3-2) and TRBJ1-1, with 10 bases identical to TRBD1. The trim removed 5 bases at V and 4 bases at J, leaving 7 bases unmatched. The length of the CDR3 is 15 residues. CDR1 LGHDT and CDR2 YNNKEL come from the germline V gene (reference sequence). CDR3 sequence reads: CASSARDRGFTEAFF. The CDR3 nucleotides read TGTGCCAGCAGCGCCCGGGACAGGGGATTCACTGAAGCTTTCTTT.

The V call is TRBV28, the J call TRBJ1-3, with D unresolved. V lost 10 bases and J 4 bases, leaving 14 bases between the germline ends. Germline loops: CDR1 MDHEN, CDR2 SYDVKM. This CDR3 region has 13 residues. The CDR3 sequence: CATTTFTGNTIYF. CDR3 DNA: TGTGCCACCACCACTTTTACGGGAAACACCATATATTTT.

The rearrangement links TRBV6-5 to TRBJ1-4; D is possibly TRBD1 (5 bases). The CDR3 loop spans 14 amino acids. In germline, CDR1 is MNHEY, CDR2 SVGAGI. Trimming removed 6 bases from V and 6 bases from J, with 14 bases in between. This CDR3 reads CASRVTEMYEKLFF. As DNA, the CDR3 is TGTGCCAGCAGGGTGACAGAAATGTATGAAAAACTGTTTTTT.

The V call is TRBV7-3, the J call TRBJ2-3; 8 nucleotides line up with TRBD2. CDR3 length: 14 residues. In germline, CDR1 is SGHTA, CDR2 FQGTGA. J gave up 6 bases and V 2 bases, and 4 bases lay outside the gene matches. CDR3 nucleotides: TGTGCCAGCAGCTTAGGAACTAGCGGCGATACGCAGTATTTT. Encoded protein: CASSLGTSGDTQYF.

This clone was detected once. The chain couples TRBV3-1 (or the pseudogene TRBV3-2) to TRBJ2-3; 10 bases fit TRBD2. Germline V gene lookup returns CDR1 LGHDT and CDR2 YNNKEL (reference sequence). V shed 6 bases and J 4 bases; nucleotides not matched to a gene: 7. The CDR3 totals 15 residues. CDR3 bases: TGTGCCAGCAGGCGAGGACTAGCGGTCCCAGATACGCAGTATTTT. This codes for CASRRGLAVPDTQYF.

This chain links TRBV12-3 or TRBV12-4 with TRBJ2-1; no reliable D call. This CDR3 has 13 amino acids. Trimming stripped 6 bases from V and 2 bases from J, with 8 bases between. CDR3 region: CASRRLTYNEQFF. Written as DNA, the CDR3 is TGTGCCAGCAGGCGCCTCACCTACAATGAGCAGTTCTTC.

Concerning this clone: The same CDR3 arises from other DNA sequences in this sample as well. The chain joins TRBV28 to TRBJ2-7, with a possible D match to TRBD1 (5 bases). V lost 2 bases and J lost 4, with 12 bases in between. CDR1 is MDHEN, CDR2 SYDVKM, per germline. CDR3 length equals 14 residues. CDR3: CASSLAGPGYEQYF. Written as DNA, the CDR3 is TGTGCCAGCAGTTTAGCCGGGCCAGGGTACGAGCAGTACTTC.

The chain combines TRBV6-5 with TRBJ2-7, with TRBD2 as a possible D gene (5 bases). Germline V lookup: CDR1 MNHEY, CDR2 SVGAGI. The length of the CDR3 is 15 residues. V lost 2 bases, J lost 0 bases, and 11 bases lay in between. The CDR3 here is CASSYDRRVSYEQYF. As DNA, the CDR3 is TGTGCCAGCAGTTACGATCGGCGGGTCTCCTACGAGCAGTACTTC.

V and J are TRBV7-9 and TRBJ2-1, with 10 bases that match TRBD2. CDR1 SEHNR and CDR2 FQNEAQ come from the germline V gene (reference sequence). V was pared by 3 bases and J by 3 bases, with 2 bases of the junction left unmatched. The CDR3 extends over 15 amino acids. The CDR3 DNA follows: TGTGCCAGCAGCTTTGGACTAGCGGACTACAATGAGCAGTTCTTC. Its translation is CASSFGLADYNEQFF.

This clone was seen more than once but under ten times. The V call is TRBV15, the J call TRBJ1-5; tentative D call: TRBD1 (5 bases). V was pared by 3 bases and J by 0 bases, with 6 bases between. Germline CDR1 LNHNV, CDR2 YYDKDF (reference sequence). The CDR3 totals 14 residues. The CDR3 loop reads CATSRTDSNQPQHF. The CDR3 nucleotides are TGTGCCACCAGCAGGACAGATAGCAATCAGCCCCAGCATTTT.

This clone has just one count. V is TRBV3-1 (or the pseudogene TRBV3-2) and J is TRBJ1-1, with D tentatively TRBD1 (6 bases). This CDR3 spans 15 amino acids. Germline-derived CDR1 and CDR2 are LGHDT and YNNKEL (reference sequence). V lost 2 bases, J lost 3 bases, and 13 bases lay in between. CDR3 region: CASSQTGPAYTEAFF. CDR3 bases: TGTGCCAGCAGCCAAACAGGGCCGGCGTACACTGAAGCTTTCTTT.

This clone is a singleton in its sample. One junction end disagrees with the germline gene, perhaps due to a read error. This chain joins TRBV15 and TRBJ1-2; the D is unclear. The germline V gene has CDR1 LNHNV and CDR2 YYDKDF (reference sequence). CDR3 size: 13 residues. CDR3 sequence: CATSRDGNFGYTF. The CDR3 DNA follows: TGTGCCACCAGCAGAGATGGTAACTTTGGCTACACCTTC. Using reference TRBV15 and TRBJ1-2 for the parts outside the CDR3, the full variable domain is DAMVIQNPRYQVTQFGKPVTLSCSQTLNHNVMYWYQQKSSQAPKLLFHYYDKDFNNEADTPDNFQSRRPNTSFCFLDIRSPGLGDTAMYLCATSRDGNFGYTFGSGTRLTVV.

This CDR3 reads CASSYWAGVNTEAFF. Here the CDR3 DNA reads TGTGCCAGCAGTTATTGGGCAGGGGTGAACACTGAAGCTTTCTTT. The V gene is TRBV6-5, the J gene TRBJ1-1; possibly TRBD1 for D (6 bases). The germline V gene encodes CDR1 MNHEY and CDR2 SVGAGI. This CDR3 has 15 residues. Trimming shortened V by 3 bases and J by 0 bases, and 11 bases separated the two germline ends.

The chain employs TRBV13 and TRBJ2-4; tentative D call: TRBD1 (6 bases). Germline V gene lookup returns CDR1 PRHDT and CDR2 FYEKMQ (reference sequence). Trimming left V 2 bases short and J 3 bases short, with 14 bases between. The CDR3 length is 16 residues. The CDR3 loop reads CASSLRVTQGKNIQYF. The CDR3 DNA sequence: TGTGCCAGCAGCTTAAGGGTGACACAGGGCAAAAACATTCAGTACTTC.

V is TRBV24-1 and J is TRBJ2-2, with D possibly matching TRBD1 (5 bases). CDR1 KGHDR and CDR2 SFDVKD come from the germline V gene. V was cut by 4 bases and J by 8 bases, with 13 bases left in between. The CDR3 covers 14 residues. In DNA form, the CDR3 reads TGTGCCACCAGTGACCCCCAGGGTAGGGGGGAGCTGTTTTTT. Translating gives CATSDPQGRGELFF.

The chain combines TRBV11-2 with TRBJ2-1; tentatively, D is TRBD2 (6 bases). Germline assignment: CDR1 SGHAT and CDR2 FQNNGV. The CDR3 covers 14 residues. The V end was cut by 4 bases, the J end by 6 bases, with 13 bases between. Here the CDR3 reads CASSSSGVRNEQFF. Written as DNA, the CDR3 is TGTGCCAGCAGCTCCTCGGGAGTGCGCAATGAGCAGTTCTTC.

This chain connects TRBV5-4 to TRBJ2-6; D is unclear. The CDR3 loop spans 13 amino acids. Trimming took 9 bases from V and 1 from J, leaving 8 bases between them. Germline V lookup: CDR1 SGHNT, CDR2 YYREEE (reference sequence). CDR3 in amino acids: CANSRSGANVLTF. Written as DNA, the CDR3 is TGTGCCAACTCTCGGTCTGGGGCCAACGTCCTGACTTTC.